This passage covers 12 T cell receptor beta chains from one sample sequenced in a study of T cells after yellow fever vaccination. In TCRdb, the 5' RACE reads were re-called with MiXCR into one record per CDR3 protein. The table has 300,000 or so distinct CDR3 sequences, roughly 7% seen once. This material consisted of PBMCs, taken about 41 days after the first yellow fever vaccination. Receptors were obtained from a man between 18 and 35 years old who received the YFV17D yellow fever vaccine.

This clonotype was seen a handful of times. The chain joins TRBV6-1 to TRBJ1-2; D possibly corresponds to TRBD1 (6 bases). V was cut by 9 bases and J by 9 bases, with 14 bases left in between. Germline assignment: CDR1 MNHNS and CDR2 SASEGT. The CDR3 runs to 11 residues. The CDR3, as DNA: TGTGCCAGTAGGACAGCTTTAAGCTACACCTTC. Translated: CASRTALSYTF.

This clonotype was seen only a few times. The chain joins TRBV5-4 to TRBJ2-2; a weak D match, TRBD1 (7 bases). CDR3 length: 17 amino acids. The V end was cut by 4 bases, the J end by 3 bases, with 19 bases between. The germline gives CDR1 SGHNT, CDR2 YYREEE (reference sequence). Here the CDR3 reads CASSPTIQGGDTGELFF. In nucleotides, the CDR3 is TGTGCCAGCAGCCCAACCATTCAGGGGGGCGACACCGGGGAGCTGTTTTTT. The complete variable domain, with remaining parts taken from reference TRBV5-4 and TRBJ2-2, reads ETGVTQSPTHLIKTRGQQVTLRCSSQSGHNTVSWYQQALGQGPQFIFQYYREEENGRGNFPPRFSGLQFPNYSSELNVNALELDDSALYLCASSPTIQGGDTGELFFGEGSRLTVL.

This clonotype was counted only a few times. This chain connects TRBV5-1 to TRBJ2-7; perhaps TRBD1 as D (6 bases). The germline V gene has CDR1 SGHRS and CDR2 YFSETQ. The V end was cut by 4 bases, the J end by 4 bases, with 15 bases between. The CDR3 is 14 amino acids. CDR3 coding DNA: TGCGCCAGCAGCGTGACAGGTCGCCTTTACGAGCAGTACTTC. Its protein product is CASSVTGRLYEQYF. Combining the CDR3 with reference TRBV5-1 and TRBJ2-7 gives the whole variable domain KAGVTQTPRYLIKTRGQQVTLSCSPISGHRSVSWYQQTPGQGLQFLFEYFSETQRNKGNFPGRFSGRQFSNSRSEMNVSTLELGDSALYLCASSVTGRLYEQYFGPGTRLTVT.

J is TRBJ1-1 and V is TRBV21-1; the table gives TRBD1 as D, unverified against the DNA. TRBV21-1 is flagged as a pseudogene. This CDR3 contains 14 residues. The chain's CDR3 is CASSYLRGRPEAFF. CDR3 nucleotides: TGTGCCAGCAGCTACCTTAGGGGCCGACCTGAAGCTTTCTTT.

This clonotype has ten or more counts. This rearrangement joins TRBV20-1 to TRBJ1-6; no clear D. The CDR3 runs 12 residues. Germline V gene lookup returns CDR1 DFQATT and CDR2 SNEGSKA (reference sequence). The V end was cut by 3 bases, the J end by 5 bases, with 5 bases between. This chain's CDR3 is CSASPDNSPLHF. The CDR3 nucleotides are TGCAGTGCTAGTCCAGATAATTCACCCCTCCACTTT.

This clonotype was observed a handful of times. The rearrangement joins TRBV7-2 to TRBJ1-2, with D uncertain. CDR1 and CDR2 from the germline V gene are SGHTA and FQGNSA. The V end lost 2 bases, the J end lost 4 bases, and 11 bases lay between the germline ends. The length of the CDR3 is 14 residues. CDR3 in DNA: TGTGCCAGCAGCTTAAGGGAGGTCAGCTATGGCTACACCTTC. Translation gives CASSLREVSYGYTF.

The rearrangement joins TRBV12-3 or TRBV12-4 to TRBJ2-7; perhaps TRBD2 as D (7 bases). The CDR3 is 15 residues long. Trimming left V 3 bases short and J 1 base short, with 13 bases between. The CDR3 region is CASSFGRGPSYEQYF. CDR3 nucleotide sequence: TGTGCCAGCAGTTTTGGGCGGGGGCCTTCCTACGAGCAGTACTTC.

The chain is built from TRBV24-1 and TRBJ2-2, with 7 bases identical to TRBD2. Trimming took 9 bases from V and 1 from J; bases not matched to a gene: 4. This CDR3 has 14 residues. CDR1 is KGHDR and CDR2 is SFDVKD in the germline V gene. This CDR3 is CATRAGRNTGELFF. CDR3 in DNA: TGTGCCACCCGAGCGGGGAGGAACACCGGGGAGCTGTTTTTT.

This clonotype has just a few counts. The chain recombines TRBV7-2 with TRBJ2-5, with a weak D call TRBD2 (5 bases). The CDR3 runs 15 residues. V lost 5 bases and J lost 2, with 15 bases in between. Germline-derived CDR1 and CDR2 are SGHTA and FQGNSA. The CDR3 loop is CASSPQAVRQETQYF. CDR3 in DNA: TGTGCCAGCAGCCCCCAAGCGGTCAGACAAGAGACCCAGTACTTC.

The rearrangement uses TRBV7-2 and TRBJ1-1; D is undetermined. The CDR3 runs 13 residues. The germline V gene has CDR1 SGHTA and CDR2 FQGNSA. The V and J ends lost 4 bases and 1 base respectively, with 7 bases between them. Here the CDR3 reads CASSSLPNTEAFF. DNA for the CDR3: TGTGCCAGCAGCTCCCTTCCGAACACTGAAGCTTTCTTT. Variable domain in full (rest from reference TRBV7-2 and TRBJ1-1): GAGVSQSPSNKVTEKGKDVELRCDPISGHTALYWYRQSLGQGLEFLIYFQGNSAPDKSGLPSDRFSAERTGGSVSTLTIQRTQQEDSAVYLCASSSLPNTEAFFGQGTRLTVV.

The V call is TRBV5-4, the J call TRBJ2-2; D may match TRBD1 or TRBD2 (5 bases each). Germline assignment: CDR1 SGHNT and CDR2 YYREEE (reference sequence). The V end was cut by 0 bases, the J end by 7 bases, with 13 bases between. The CDR3 runs to 15 residues. As DNA, the CDR3 is TGTGCCAGCAGCTTGGAGGGACGCCCAAGCGGGGAGCTGTTTTTT. Translating gives CASSLEGRPSGELFF.

This clonotype has a handful of counts. The J gene is TRBJ2-3, the V gene TRBV12-3 or TRBV12-4; a weak D match, TRBD1 (6 bases). Trimming stripped 6 bases from V and 2 bases from J, with 9 bases between. This CDR3 region has 13 residues. CDR3 amino acids: CASSGQNTDTQYF. DNA of the CDR3: TGTGCCAGCAGCGGACAGAACACAGATACGCAGTATTTT.